This T cell receptor (beta chain) was obtained from a study of T cells in Graves' hyperthyroidism and ophthalmopathy. The TCR beta CDR3 regions underwent amplification using RNA transcripts as the source. The HTBI set primed first-round TCR CDR3 RT-PCR. TCRdb processed the multiplex PCR reads anew with MiXCR; each CDR3 protein has one entry. The top ten clones hold approximately 9.1% of a sample with tens of thousands of distinct CDR3 sequences, less than 50% of them seen once. Germline CDR1 reads SNHLY; CDR2 reads FYNNEI. V was clipped by 7 bases and J by 0 bases, with 13 bases between them. The CDR3 sequence is 14 residues long. At least ten counts were recorded for this clonotype. Uncontrolled infection, other autoimmune disease, pregnancy or lactation excluded patients. Thyroid ultrasound and orbital computed tomography, with clinical symptoms and serum thyroxine and TRAb, informed diagnoses.

The sample taken for sequencing was blood. The chain carries TRBV2 and TRBJ2-7; a weak D match, TRBD1 (5 bases). This clonotype was obtained from a woman in her forties or fifties with Graves' ophthalmopathy. The CDR3 sequence: CASNGQGSSYEQYF. As DNA, the CDR3 is TGTGCCAGCAACGGGCAGGGAAGCTCCTACGAGCAGTACTTC.